The subject of this entry is one T cell receptor beta chain. Its matching antigen is unknown. Multiplex touch-down PCR with TRB-A/B primers amplified rearranged V-D-J TRB sequences. TCRdb re-called the multiplex PCR reads through MiXCR, storing one row per CDR3 protein. The sample has about 3,100 distinct CDR3 sequences, roughly 34% seen once; the top ten hold about 45%. The sample comes from a study of T cell repertoires in aging, cancer and after chemotherapy. Trimming cost V 5 bases and J 0 bases; bases outside gene matches: 11. Germline CDR1 is SEHNR and CDR2 is FQNEAQ (reference sequence). The CDR3 consists of 19 residues. Study-level results: Median generation probability rose over the chemotherapy interval in each cancer cohort, suggesting rebound thymic output.

TCR beta rearrangements were amplified from peripheral blood genomic DNA. The specimen was blood. The chain uses TRBV7-9 and TRBJ2-3; 13 bases match TRBD2. This clonotype was sampled from a human donor in good health. In nucleotides, the CDR3 is TGTGCCAGCAGCCACCGACTAGCGGGGGGCTCGACTAGCACAGATACGCAGTATTTT. Protein sequence: CASSHRLAGGSTSTDTQYF.